This section outlines one T cell receptor beta chain sequence together with its context. This clonotype was seen repeatedly, ten times or more. Its antigen target is currently unknown. No qualities accompany the bases; no much larger clone lies one base away. Libraries were prepared through RT-PCR. The data were produced on an Illumina HiSeq 2500. TCRdb reprocessed the public reads (quality trimming at Q25 with fastp, clone calling with MiXCR) and kept in-frame beta chains. All rows with the same CDR3 protein become a single entry with the most common DNA and genes. The sample table holds about 700,000 distinct CDR3 sequences, of which roughly 14% were seen once. 6% to 8% of the sample lies in the top ten. V gives up 5 bases and J gives up 4 bases, and the segment between their germline ends measures 12 bases. Inclusive of the bounding cysteine and phenylalanine, the CDR3 is 13 residues long. Of all the DNA, just the CDR3 is kept, 39 bases in frame from base 1.

This record comes from a study of response to subunit inactivated influenza vaccine (dated by TCRdb to 2016 to 2019). Regarding the research as a whole: The study used deep quantitative T cell receptor repertoire profiling to track responses to a trivalent subunit inactivated influenza vaccine. On the study overall, not on this receptor specifically: According to the authors, only a limited number of new T cells may be recruited by each seasonal influenza vaccination.

The sequence came from a man aged 50 or older who received an inactivated influenza vaccine. Donor details come from another sample of the same person, matched by shared clones. The specimen comprised PBMCs from blood, sampled approximately 15 days before vaccination. The rearranged segments are TRBV12-3 or TRBV12-4 and TRBJ2-7, with the D gene uncertain. DNA sequence: TGTGCCAGCAGTAGTCTTGGGCCGTACGAGCAGTACTTC. This encodes CASSSLGPYEQYF.